These T cell receptor beta chains were read from a single sample in a study of CD8 T cells in ankylosing spondylitis. TCRdb re-analysed the 5' RACE reads in MiXCR, keeping a single row per CDR3 protein. The sample shows about 450,000 distinct CDR3 sequences, approximately 26% of them seen only once. Sequencing used blood, either unsorted or a sorted T cell fraction (not recorded which). The receptors were gathered from a male donor with ankylosing spondylitis. CDR3s include the opening cysteine and the closing phenylalanine or tryptophan. D genes are given only for firm matches.

J,D,V,CDR3
TRBJ2-2,TRBD1,TRBV3-1,CASSHGDRGFTGELFF
TRBJ1-1,NA,TRBV20-1,CSARVGQVNTEAFF
TRBJ2-7,TRBD2,TRBV5-1,CASSLSLAGSGEQYF
TRBJ2-7,NA,TRBV27,CASTKGGGVYEQYF
TRBJ2-2,NA,TRBV29-1,CSATTNTGELFF
TRBJ2-4,NA,TRBV7-2,CASSPTILAKNIQYF
TRBJ1-1,TRBD1,TRBV5-1,CASSLVRGRNTEAFF
TRBJ1-2,NA,TRBV28,CASSSQGFYYGYTF
TRBJ2-1,TRBD2,TRBV27,CASRKTSGTISSYNEQFF
TRBJ2-1,TRBD1,TRBV10-2,CASKGTGVGTDNEQFF
TRBJ2-1,TRBD2,TRBV29-1,CSATGGIGVSSYNEQFF
TRBJ1-1,TRBD1,TRBV11-2,CASSLETGSTEAFF
TRBJ2-3,TRBD2,TRBV20-1,CSATGGGFTDTQYF
TRBJ2-1,NA,TRBV28,CASSPRPSYNEQFF
TRBJ1-1,NA,TRBV12-3/TRBV12-4,CASSPGTSEAFF
TRBJ1-1,NA,TRBV5-1,CASSLDDPGEAFF
TRBJ2-7,NA,TRBV18,CASSRPESRYEQYF
TRBJ2-1,NA,TRBV5-6,CASSLGPSRGTRSYNEQFF
TRBJ1-1,TRBD1,TRBV7-8,CASTPSLGAGTVNTEAFF
TRBJ1-2,NA,TRBV20-1,CSAPLRDSYGYTF
TRBJ2-7,NA,TRBV21-1,CASSTLRQGTYEQYF
TRBJ2-3,TRBD2,TRBV12-3/TRBV12-4,CASSFSAGEGDTQYF
TRBJ1-1,TRBD1,TRBV24-1,CATSDWDRGAAFF
TRBJ1-6,NA,TRBV6-1,CASTQAGGPPLHF
TRBJ2-3,NA,TRBV29-1,CSVSAGDTQYF
TRBJ1-1,NA,TRBV20-1,CSASAGSVMNTEAFF
TRBJ2-1,TRBD2,TRBV7-2,CASSFGGVHFYNEQFF
TRBJ2-1,TRBD2,TRBV24-1,CATSDFPTSGRAGTYNEQFF
TRBJ1-6,NA,TRBV10-3,CATLDTINSPLHF
TRBJ2-3,TRBD1,TRBV5-1,CASRTGTGESDTQYF
TRBJ2-4,NA,TRBV12-3/TRBV12-4,CASSSPPETMKNIQYF
TRBJ2-1,TRBD2,TRBV5-1,CASSPGTSGRASYNEQFF
TRBJ1-2,NA,TRBV9,CASSVEWLDGYTF
TRBJ2-1,NA,TRBV12-3/TRBV12-4,CASSPYRGSIDEQFF
TRBJ1-1,TRBD1,TRBV10-3,CAISLQGTNTEAFF
TRBJ2-1,TRBD2,TRBV10-3,CAISRASGGYNEQFF
TRBJ2-5,NA,TRBV3-1,CASSQWGRGETQYF
TRBJ2-2,NA,TRBV5-1,CASSQGPPGTGELFF
TRBJ2-5,NA,TRBV5-1,CASSLGGQETQYF
TRBJ1-5,TRBD1,TRBV12-3/TRBV12-4,CASSVDRWQRDNQPQHF